This entry concerns a single TCR beta chain. Its target antigen remains unknown. No clone much larger than this one lies a single base away; base qualities are absent. This record comes from a study of blood T cell repertoires in COVID-19 (TCRdb year 2020). For the wider study: Collaborator samples came from the United States, Italy and Spain and covered acute and convalescent phases of COVID-19. The material from the prospective study consisted of cDNA or gDNA derived from T cells, B-cell-depleted T cells, or PBMCs. The dataset comprised deeply sampled blood TCRbeta repertoires from subjects exposed to, actively infected with, or recovered from COVID-19. The repertoires were released in a freely available public database meant as a resource for research on the immune response to SARS-CoV-2. Samples were obtained from the ongoing ImmuneRACE study (first 160 participants) and from over 1,000 subjects provided by 6 global collaborators. Sample metadata almost always included a de-identified subject ID, COVID-19 status, age in years and sex. Where HLA class I and class II types were available, the types were taken from metadata supplied by the sample provider, not from assay-based typing.

Overall study results and their limits: The amount of clinical and demographic metadata varied by source and participant and was provided uncurated.

TCRbeta CDR3 regions were amplified from genomic DNA using the immunoSEQ Assay, a bias-controlled multiplex PCR. As for the authors' bioinformatics: Within the assay, amplification of reference gene primers was used to estimate how many nucleated cells each sample contained. Sequence reads were collapsed and filtered to measure the absolute abundance of every unique TCRbeta CDR3 rearrangement. For each sample, productive Simpson clonality was calculated as the square root of Simpson's diversity index over productive rearrangements. TCRdb re-hosts the immuneACCESS table, in-frame sequences only. Its copies lack some clones; in the studies checked, an unresolved V gene accounts for under half of them, and the cause for the rest is not known. V, J and clone size derive from that table, while D and trimming were established from the DNA sequence. Counted in this sample were about 50,000 clones; 86% of them appeared once. Under 4% of the sample belongs to the ten largest clones.

In the prospective study, participants were about 18 to 95 years old, resided in about two dozen geographic areas of the United States, and were enrolled through a virtual design. To assign participants to cohorts, the prospective study relied on clinical history that participants themselves reported in a screening survey and a study questionnaire. ImmuneRACE Cohort 3 recovered participants were defined by two consecutive negative NP/OP PCR tests, healthcare professional clearance, or symptom resolution. Each participant in the prospective study had whole blood, serum and a nasopharyngeal or oropharyngeal swab collected by mobile phlebotomists. Prospective study participants could optionally give additional blood draws and questionnaires over an approximately 2-month period. Before DNA extraction, blood samples from the prospective study were shipped at room temperature or frozen. This receptor was identified in a woman in her fifties or sixties who had recovered from COVID-19. Sequences were obtained from PBMCs or T cells enriched from blood (not recorded which).

The nucleotide sequence reads TGCGCCAGCAGCCAAGAGACTCTAGCGACGGGGTACGAGCAGTACTTC. Its coded protein is CASSQETLATGYEQYF. The sequence links TRBV4-3 to TRBJ2-7; the D gene is possibly TRBD2, with 6 bases matching. The germline V gene gives CDR1 as LGHNA and CDR2 as YSLEER. V drops 0 bases and J drops 4 bases, leaving 16 bases in between. There are 16 amino acids in the CDR3, from cysteine to phenylalanine inclusive. Only the CDR3 part of the read is kept: 48 bases, read in frame from the first base.